Below are 22 T cell receptor beta chains sequenced from a single sample in a study of OX40 agonist ivuxolimab in advanced cancers. Generated by immunoSEQ multiplex PCR, the TCRdb table keeps only in-frame clones and is missing some. The data hold tens of thousands of clones, with around 89% observed a single time. The sequenced sample was CD4+ or CD8+ T cells sorted from blood, obtained in a trial of the OX40 agonist ivuxolimab. These receptors were obtained from an adult with an advanced solid tumor such as melanoma, head and neck, liver or kidney cancer.

The count of this clone is one. V and J are TRBV5-1 and TRBJ2-7; D not resolved. CDR3 size: 16 residues. V lost 0 bases to trimming and J lost 2 bases, with 15 bases between them. CDR1 is SGHRS and CDR2 is YFSETQ in the germline V gene. CDR3 amino acids: CASSLAAYESAYEQYF. In nucleotides, the CDR3 is TGCGCCAGCAGCTTGGCCGCCTACGAGTCGGCCTACGAGCAGTACTTC.

For this clone: Other DNA sequences from this sample encode an identical CDR3 as well. The chain is built from TRBV6-5 and TRBJ2-2, with D possibly TRBD1 on 6 matching bases. V lost 4 bases, J lost 5 bases, and 8 bases lay in between. Germline CDR1 MNHEY, CDR2 SVGAGI. This CDR3 is 13 amino acids long. The CDR3 coding sequence is TGTGCCAGCAGTTCGCAGGGGACCGGGGAGCTGTTTTTT. Amino acids: CASSSQGTGELFF.

This chain joins TRBV27 and TRBJ2-7; D could derive from TRBD1 or TRBD2 (5 bases each). There are 13 residues in the CDR3. CDR1 and CDR2 (germline): MNHEY, SMNVEV (reference sequence). With 7 bases removed from V and 3 bases from J, the gap between germline ends came to 13 bases. The CDR3 region is CASNGGGDYEQYF. The CDR3 nucleotides read TGTGCCAGCAACGGTGGGGGTGACTACGAGCAGTACTTC.

This chain uses TRBV27 with TRBJ2-3; 8 bases align to TRBD2. V dropped 3 bases and J dropped 6; count of bases not matched to a gene: 8. CDR1 is MNHEY and CDR2 is SMNVEV in the germline V gene (reference sequence). This CDR3 is built from 15 residues. This CDR3 is CASSFSGLAGDTQYF. Here the CDR3 DNA reads TGTGCCAGCAGTTTCAGCGGACTAGCTGGCGATACGCAGTATTTT.

The gene calls are TRBV9 and TRBJ1-2; 8 bases line up with TRBD1. The CDR3 is 14 residues long. Germline V gene data show CDR1 as SGDLS and CDR2 as YYNGEE. Trimming removed 2 bases from V and 7 bases from J; junction bases left unmatched: 7. The CDR3 DNA follows: TGTGCCAGCAGCGTCGGACAGGGAACAGGTGGCTACACCTTC. Its protein is CASSVGQGTGGYTF.

The V gene is TRBV5-1, the J gene TRBJ2-7, with D maybe TRBD2 (7 bases). The V gene's germline CDR1 is SGHRS and CDR2 YFSETQ. The CDR3 runs to 15 residues. V gave up 2 bases and J gave up 4 bases, with 16 bases separating them. The CDR3 region has the DNA TGCGCCAGCAGCTTTAAGGGGGAGGGCCGGTACGAGCAGTACTTC. Residues: CASSFKGEGRYEQYF.

The count of this clone is one. The gene calls are TRBV28 and TRBJ2-3, with 9 bases aligning to TRBD1. Trimming took 5 bases from V and 4 from J; bases not matched to a gene: 10. This CDR3 is 16 amino acids long. Germline CDR1 and CDR2: MDHEN and SYDVKM. CDR3 sequence: CASSIPTGGRADTQYF. CDR3 coding DNA: TGTGCCAGCAGTATACCGACAGGGGGGAGGGCAGATACGCAGTATTTT.

The chain couples TRBV2 to TRBJ2-3, with D perhaps TRBD2 (6 bases). Germline V gene data show CDR1 as SNHLY and CDR2 as FYNNEI. The CDR3 spans 15 residues. V lost 2 bases to trimming and J lost 2 bases, with 11 bases between them. As DNA, the CDR3 is TGTGCCAGCAGTGAACGGGGGACCCACACAGATACGCAGTATTTT. Protein product: CASSERGTHTDTQYF.

This clone came up once. V and J are TRBV11-3 and TRBJ1-2; 12 bases map to TRBD1. The CDR3 sequence is 18 residues long. V was clipped by 2 bases and J by 3 bases; unmatched bases: 10. Germline V gene data show CDR1 as SGHNT and CDR2 as YENEEA. CDR3 nucleotide sequence: TGTGCCAGCAGCTTAAGGGCGGGACAGGGGGCTCCGGACTATGGCTACACCTTC. It encodes CASSLRAGQGAPDYGYTF.

This chain connects TRBV6-6 to TRBJ2-5; 10 bases are shared with TRBD1. CDR3 length equals 15 residues. Germline CDR1 is MNHNY and CDR2 is SVGAGI (reference sequence). V shed 2 bases and J 5 bases; nucleotides not matched to a gene: 5. The DNA of the CDR3 is TGTGCCAGCAGTTACGCGGGACAGGGGCCGGAGACCCAGTACTTC. Translation: CASSYAGQGPETQYF.

The rearrangement joins TRBV10-3 to TRBJ1-1; tentatively, D is TRBD1 (5 bases). Trimming cost V 2 bases and J 0 bases, with 7 bases left between them. The CDR3 is 14 amino acids. Germline V gene lookup returns CDR1 ENHRY and CDR2 SYGVKD. The chain's CDR3 is CAISEPGMNTEAFF. Written as DNA, the CDR3 is TGTGCCATCAGTGAGCCAGGGATGAACACTGAAGCTTTCTTT.

Regarding this clone: Likely a read error: the CDR3 ends without its conserved phenylalanine or tryptophan. The chain carries TRBV2 and TRBJ1-5; D is undetermined. This CDR3 region has 15 residues. Trimming shortened V by 7 bases and J by 0 bases, and 13 bases separated the two germline ends. CDR1 is SNHLY, CDR2 FYNNEI, per germline. The CDR3 nucleotides read TGTGCCAGCACATGGGAAGGTATTAGCAATCAGCCCCAGCATCTT. Amino acid sequence: CASTWEGISNQPQHL.

The chain links TRBV9 to TRBJ1-3; D is possibly TRBD1 (6 bases). V lost 3 bases, J lost 3 bases, and 13 bases lay in between. The CDR3 is 15 residues long. Germline V gene sequence: CDR1 SGDLS, CDR2 YYNGEE. Here the CDR3 reads CASSASGALGNTIYF. Written as DNA, the CDR3 is TGTGCCAGCAGCGCCTCAGGGGCTCTTGGAAACACCATATATTTT.

This chain links TRBV19 with TRBJ1-5; D remains ambiguous. There are 15 residues in the CDR3. Per germline, CDR1 LNHDA and CDR2 SQIVND (reference sequence). V dropped 5 bases and J dropped 1 base, with 12 bases sitting between them. The CDR3 sequence is CASSRGKSSNQPQHF. CDR3 in DNA: TGTGCCAGTAGTCGCGGGAAGTCGAGCAATCAGCCCCAGCATTTT.

The rearrangement uses TRBV13 and TRBJ2-2, with TRBD1 as a possible D gene (6 bases). Per the germline V gene, CDR1 is PRHDT and CDR2 is FYEKMQ (reference sequence). This CDR3 has 17 residues. V was clipped by 4 bases and J by 0 bases, with 15 bases between them. The CDR3 DNA reads TGTGCCAGCAGCTCATATACCGGACAGACGAACACCGGGGAGCTGTTTTTT. It specifies CASSSYTGQTNTGELFF.

V and J are TRBV11-3 and TRBJ2-7, with 7 bases lining up with TRBD2. The V gene's germline CDR1 is SGHNT and CDR2 YENEEA. The V and J ends lost 2 bases and 5 bases, in that order; junction bases with no gene match: 6. The CDR3 extends over 14 amino acids. CDR3 loop: CASSLFGGMNEQYF. CDR3 bases: TGTGCCAGCAGCTTATTCGGGGGGATGAACGAGCAGTACTTC. Filled out from reference TRBV11-3 and TRBJ2-7, the complete variable domain reads EAGVVQSPRYKIIEKKQPVAFWCNPISGHNTLYWYLQNLGQGPELLIRYENEEAVDDSQLPKDRFSAERLKGVDSTLKIQPAELGDSAVYLCASSLFGGMNEQYFGPGTRLTVT.

The chain has TRBV27 and TRBJ1-1; 7 bases agree with TRBD1. This CDR3 is built from 13 residues. Losses at the gene ends were 6 bases for V and 4 bases for J; bases not matched to a gene: 5. Germline CDR1 MNHEY, CDR2 SMNVEV (reference sequence). DNA of the CDR3: TGTGCCAGCAGCCTATCAGGGGGCACTGAAGCTTTCTTT. Translation gives CASSLSGGTEAFF.

The chain joins TRBV10-1 to TRBJ2-3; D ambiguous. Between the trimmed V and J ends, which lost 4 bases and 6 bases, there was a span of 8 bases. The CDR3 sequence is 12 residues long. Germline loops: CDR1 WNHNN, CDR2 SYGVQD (reference sequence). This chain's CDR3 is CASSGAPDTQYF. CDR3 DNA sequence: TGCGCCAGCAGTGGAGCGCCGGATACGCAGTATTTT.

A single count supports this clone. The chain carries TRBV5-1 and TRBJ2-1; no clear D. The CDR3 length is 13 residues. Germline V gives CDR1 SGHRS, CDR2 YFSETQ. V was trimmed by 0 bases and J by 7 bases, leaving 8 bases between them. Here the CDR3 reads CASSLDPNNEQFF. In DNA, the CDR3 is TGCGCCAGCAGCTTGGACCCGAATAATGAGCAGTTCTTC.

The gene calls are TRBV27 and TRBJ2-1; 10 bases align to TRBD2. The CDR3 runs 15 residues. The ends lost 3 bases at V and 8 bases at J; junction bases unmatched: 7. Per germline, CDR1 MNHEY and CDR2 SMNVEV (reference sequence). CDR3 region: CASSLGLASVHEQFF. CDR3 DNA sequence: TGTGCCAGCAGTTTGGGACTAGCGAGTGTCCATGAGCAGTTCTTC.

This clone appeared a single time. The rearrangement uses TRBV30 and TRBJ1-5, with a tentative D call TRBD1 (5 bases). This CDR3 has 13 amino acids. V was shortened by 1 base and J by 5 bases, with 9 bases between the two germline ends. CDR1 is GTSNPN, CDR2 SVGIG, per germline (reference sequence). The DNA of the CDR3 is TGTGCCTGGAGTGGAGGGACCTATCAGCCCCAGCATTTT. This translates into CAWSGGTYQPQHF.

The V gene is TRBV6-1, the J gene TRBJ1-5; 7 nucleotides align to TRBD1. Trimming removed 3 bases from V and 1 base from J; junction bases left unmatched: 3. CDR3 length: 15 residues. Looked up from germline, CDR1 is MNHNS and CDR2 is SASEGT. For the CDR3, the DNA is TGTGCCAGCAGTGACATGGGACAGAGCAATCAGCCCCAGCATTTT. Its protein product is CASSDMGQSNQPQHF.